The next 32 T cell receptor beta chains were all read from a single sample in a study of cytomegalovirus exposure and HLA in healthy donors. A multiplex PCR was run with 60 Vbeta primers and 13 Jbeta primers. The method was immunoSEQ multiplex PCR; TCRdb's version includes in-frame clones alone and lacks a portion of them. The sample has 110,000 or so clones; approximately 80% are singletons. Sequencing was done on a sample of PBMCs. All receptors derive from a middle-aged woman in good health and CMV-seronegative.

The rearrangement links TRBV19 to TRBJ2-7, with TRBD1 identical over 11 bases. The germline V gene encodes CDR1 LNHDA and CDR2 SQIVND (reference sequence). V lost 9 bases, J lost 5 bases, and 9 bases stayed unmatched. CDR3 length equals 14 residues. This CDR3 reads CASGGTGGPDEQYF. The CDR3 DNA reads TGTGCCAGCGGGGGGACAGGGGGTCCCGACGAGCAGTACTTC.

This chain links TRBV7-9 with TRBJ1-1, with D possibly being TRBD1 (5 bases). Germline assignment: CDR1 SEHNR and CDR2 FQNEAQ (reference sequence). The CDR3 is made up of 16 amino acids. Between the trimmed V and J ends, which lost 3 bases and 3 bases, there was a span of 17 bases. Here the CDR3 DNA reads TGTGCCAGCAGCTTCCCAAAGATAGGCAGGGACACTGAAGCTTTCTTT. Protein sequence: CASSFPKIGRDTEAFF.

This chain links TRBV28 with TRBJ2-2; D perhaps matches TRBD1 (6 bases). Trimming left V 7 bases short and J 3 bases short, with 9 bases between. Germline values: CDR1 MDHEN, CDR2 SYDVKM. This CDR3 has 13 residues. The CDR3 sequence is CASKDSYTGELFF. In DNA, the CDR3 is TGTGCCAGCAAGGACAGTTACACCGGGGAGCTGTTTTTT.

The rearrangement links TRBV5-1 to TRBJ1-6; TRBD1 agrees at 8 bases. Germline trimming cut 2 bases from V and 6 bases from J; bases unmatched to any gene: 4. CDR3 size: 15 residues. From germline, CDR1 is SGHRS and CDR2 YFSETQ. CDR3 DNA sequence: TGCGCCAGCAGCTTCCAGGGGGCCTTTAATTCACCCCTCCACTTT. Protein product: CASSFQGAFNSPLHF.

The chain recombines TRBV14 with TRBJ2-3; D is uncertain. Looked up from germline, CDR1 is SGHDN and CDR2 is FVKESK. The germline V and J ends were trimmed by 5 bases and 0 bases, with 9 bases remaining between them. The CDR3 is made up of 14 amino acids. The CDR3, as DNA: TGTGCCAGCAGCTCTGCGTCTAGCACAGATACGCAGTATTTT. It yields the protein CASSSASSTDTQYF.

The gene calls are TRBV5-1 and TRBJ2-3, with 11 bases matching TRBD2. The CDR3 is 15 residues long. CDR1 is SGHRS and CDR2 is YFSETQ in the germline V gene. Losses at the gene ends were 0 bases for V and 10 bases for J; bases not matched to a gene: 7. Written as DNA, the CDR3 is TGCGCCAGCAGCTTGGAAGGTAGCGGGGGGGATGCGCAGTATTTT. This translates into CASSLEGSGGDAQYF.

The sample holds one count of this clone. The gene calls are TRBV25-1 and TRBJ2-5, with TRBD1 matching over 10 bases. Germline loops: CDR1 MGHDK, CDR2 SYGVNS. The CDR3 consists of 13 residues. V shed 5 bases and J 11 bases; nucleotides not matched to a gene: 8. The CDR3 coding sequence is TGTGCCAGCAGTCCGACAGGGGGCGAAAGGCAGTACTTC. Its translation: CASSPTGGERQYF.

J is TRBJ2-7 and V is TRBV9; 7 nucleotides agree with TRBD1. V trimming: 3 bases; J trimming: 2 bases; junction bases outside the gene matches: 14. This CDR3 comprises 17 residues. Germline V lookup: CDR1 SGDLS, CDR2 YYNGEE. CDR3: CASSGSPGQGVPYEQYF. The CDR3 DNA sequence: TGTGCCAGCAGCGGATCCCCCGGGCAGGGGGTGCCCTACGAGCAGTACTTC.

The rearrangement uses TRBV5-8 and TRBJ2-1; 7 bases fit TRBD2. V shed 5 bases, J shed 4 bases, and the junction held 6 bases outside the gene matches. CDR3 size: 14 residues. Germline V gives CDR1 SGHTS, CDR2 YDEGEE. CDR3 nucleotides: TGTGCCAGCAGGGGCCGGGAGGCTTACAATGAGCAGTTCTTC. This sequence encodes CASRGREAYNEQFF. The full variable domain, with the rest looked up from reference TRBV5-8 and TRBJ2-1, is EAGVTQSPTHLIKTRGQQATLRCSPISGHTSVYWYQQALGLGLQFLLWYDEGEERNRGNFPPRFSGRQFPNYSSELNVNALELEDSALYLCASRGREAYNEQFFGPGTRLTVL.

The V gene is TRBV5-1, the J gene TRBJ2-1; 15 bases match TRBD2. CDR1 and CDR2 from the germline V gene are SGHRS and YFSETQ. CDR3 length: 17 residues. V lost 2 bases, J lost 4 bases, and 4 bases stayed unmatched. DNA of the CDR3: TGCGCCAGCAGCTTAGGACTAGCGGGGGGGGAGTACAATGAGCAGTTCTTC. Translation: CASSLGLAGGEYNEQFF.

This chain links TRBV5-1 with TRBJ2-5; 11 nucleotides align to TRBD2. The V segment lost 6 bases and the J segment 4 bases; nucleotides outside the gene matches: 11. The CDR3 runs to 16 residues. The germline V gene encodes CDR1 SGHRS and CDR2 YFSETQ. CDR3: CASTLRPTSGAETQYF. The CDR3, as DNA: TGCGCCAGCACTCTCCGTCCGACTAGCGGGGCAGAGACCCAGTACTTC.

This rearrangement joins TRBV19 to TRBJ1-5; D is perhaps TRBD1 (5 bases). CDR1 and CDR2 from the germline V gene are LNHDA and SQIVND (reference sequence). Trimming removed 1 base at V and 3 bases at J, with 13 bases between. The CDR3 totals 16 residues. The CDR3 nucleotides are TGTGCCAGTAGTATAGTTCAGGGAGGGAACAATCAGCCCCAGCATTTT. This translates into CASSIVQGGNNQPQHF.

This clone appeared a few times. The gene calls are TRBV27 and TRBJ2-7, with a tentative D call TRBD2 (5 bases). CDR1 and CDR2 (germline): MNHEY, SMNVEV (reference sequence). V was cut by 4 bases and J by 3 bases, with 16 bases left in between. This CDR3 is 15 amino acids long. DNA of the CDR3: TGTGCCAGCAGTTCCCTCGCGGGCCGAGGCTACGAGCAGTACTTC. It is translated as CASSSLAGRGYEQYF.

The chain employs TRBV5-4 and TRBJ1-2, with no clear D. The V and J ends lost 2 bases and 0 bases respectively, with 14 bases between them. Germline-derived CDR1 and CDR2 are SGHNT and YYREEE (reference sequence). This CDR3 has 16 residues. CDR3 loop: CASSLPGVQTNYGYTF. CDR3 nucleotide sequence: TGTGCCAGCAGCTTACCCGGGGTTCAAACTAACTATGGCTACACCTTC.

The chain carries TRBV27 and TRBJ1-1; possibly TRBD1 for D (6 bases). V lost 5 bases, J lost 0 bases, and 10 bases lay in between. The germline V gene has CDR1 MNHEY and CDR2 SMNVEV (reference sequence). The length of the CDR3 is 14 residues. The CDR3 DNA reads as TGTGCCAGCAGTGCGGGGGCTCTGAACACTGAAGCTTTCTTT. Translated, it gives CASSAGALNTEAFF.

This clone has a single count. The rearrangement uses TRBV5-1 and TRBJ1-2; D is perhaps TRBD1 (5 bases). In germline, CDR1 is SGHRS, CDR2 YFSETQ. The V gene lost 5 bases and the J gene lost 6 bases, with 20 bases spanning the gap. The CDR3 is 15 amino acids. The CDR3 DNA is TGCGCCAGCAGGAAAGATAGGGGAGGTTGGAATGGCTACACCTTC. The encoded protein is CASRKDRGGWNGYTF.

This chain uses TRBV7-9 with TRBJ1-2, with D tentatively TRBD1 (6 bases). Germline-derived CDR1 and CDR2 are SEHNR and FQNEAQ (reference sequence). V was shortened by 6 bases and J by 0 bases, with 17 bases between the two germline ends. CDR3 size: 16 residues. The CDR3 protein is CASSYDAGAPNYGYTF. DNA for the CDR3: TGTGCCAGCAGTTACGATGCGGGGGCCCCTAACTATGGCTACACCTTC.

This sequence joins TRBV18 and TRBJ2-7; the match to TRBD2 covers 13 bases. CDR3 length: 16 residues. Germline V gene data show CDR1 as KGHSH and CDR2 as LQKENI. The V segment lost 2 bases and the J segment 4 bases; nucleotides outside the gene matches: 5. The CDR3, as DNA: TGTGCCAGCTCACCAACTAGCGGGAGGGCCGGGTACGAGCAGTACTTC. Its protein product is CASSPTSGRAGYEQYF.

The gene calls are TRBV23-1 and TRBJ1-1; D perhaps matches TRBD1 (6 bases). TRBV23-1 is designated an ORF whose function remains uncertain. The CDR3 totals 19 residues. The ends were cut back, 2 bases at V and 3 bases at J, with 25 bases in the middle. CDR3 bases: TGCGCCAGCAGTCAACCAAAGGGGCCAAAACAGGGATCGGACACTGAAGCTTTCTTT. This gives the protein CASSQPKGPKQGSDTEAFF.

The CDR3 DNA is TGTGCCAGCAGCTTAACCCCCGGGGGGAAAGAGACCCAGTACTTC. Translating gives CASSLTPGGKETQYF. The V and J genes are TRBV7-3 and TRBJ2-5, with 7 positions matching TRBD2. The length of the CDR3 is 15 residues. J was trimmed by 3 bases and V by 0 bases; bases with no gene match: 4. CDR1 and CDR2 from the germline V gene are SGHTA and FQGTGA.

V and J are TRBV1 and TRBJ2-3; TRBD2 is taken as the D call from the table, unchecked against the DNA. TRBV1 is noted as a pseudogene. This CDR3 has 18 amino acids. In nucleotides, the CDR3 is TGCACCAGCAGCCAAGATATAGGTAGCGGGGGGTGGCCAGATACGCAGTATTTT. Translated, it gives CTSSQDIGSGGWPDTQYF.

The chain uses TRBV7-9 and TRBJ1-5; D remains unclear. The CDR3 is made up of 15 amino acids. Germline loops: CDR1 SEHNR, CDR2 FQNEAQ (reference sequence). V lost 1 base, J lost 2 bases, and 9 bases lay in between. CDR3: CASSLGETGNQPQHF. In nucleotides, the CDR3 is TGTGCCAGCAGCTTAGGGGAGACCGGCAATCAGCCCCAGCATTTT. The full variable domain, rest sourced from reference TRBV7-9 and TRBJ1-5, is DTGVSQNPRHKITKRGQNVTFRCDPISEHNRLYWYRQTLGQGPEFLTYFQNEAQLEKSRLLSDRFSAERPKGSFSTLEIQRTEQGDSAMYLCASSLGETGNQPQHFGDGTRLSIL.

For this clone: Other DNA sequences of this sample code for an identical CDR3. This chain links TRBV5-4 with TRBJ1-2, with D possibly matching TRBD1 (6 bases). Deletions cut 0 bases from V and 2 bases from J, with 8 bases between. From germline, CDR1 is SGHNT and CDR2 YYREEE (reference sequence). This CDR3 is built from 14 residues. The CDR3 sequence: CASSLDTGNYGYTF. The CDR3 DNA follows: TGTGCCAGCAGCTTGGATACAGGGAACTATGGCTACACCTTC.

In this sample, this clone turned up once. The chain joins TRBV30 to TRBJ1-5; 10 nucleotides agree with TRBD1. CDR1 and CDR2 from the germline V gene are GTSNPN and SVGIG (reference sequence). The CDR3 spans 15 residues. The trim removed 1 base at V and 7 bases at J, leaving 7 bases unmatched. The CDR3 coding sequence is TGTGCCTGGAGTGAGCTGGACAGGGGGGGCCAGCCCCAGCATTTT. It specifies CAWSELDRGGQPQHF. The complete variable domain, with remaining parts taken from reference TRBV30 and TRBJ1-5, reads SQTIHQWPATLVQPVGSPLSLECTVEGTSNPNLYWYRQAAGRGLQLLFYSVGIGQISSEVPQNLSASRPQDRQFILSSKKLLLSDSGFYLCAWSELDRGGQPQHFGDGTRLSIL.

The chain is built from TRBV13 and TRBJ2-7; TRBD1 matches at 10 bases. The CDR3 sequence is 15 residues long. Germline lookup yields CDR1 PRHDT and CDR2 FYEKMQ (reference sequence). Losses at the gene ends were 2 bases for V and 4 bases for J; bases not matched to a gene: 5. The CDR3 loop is CASSLYGTGAYEQYF. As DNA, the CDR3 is TGTGCCAGCAGCTTATATGGGACAGGGGCATACGAGCAGTACTTC.

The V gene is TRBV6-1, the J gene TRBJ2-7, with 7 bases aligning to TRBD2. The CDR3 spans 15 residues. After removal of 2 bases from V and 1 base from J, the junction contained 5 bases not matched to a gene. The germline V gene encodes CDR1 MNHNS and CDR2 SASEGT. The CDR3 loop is CASSEPGRASYEQYF. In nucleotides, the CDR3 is TGTGCCAGCAGTGAACCAGGGAGGGCGTCCTACGAGCAGTACTTC.

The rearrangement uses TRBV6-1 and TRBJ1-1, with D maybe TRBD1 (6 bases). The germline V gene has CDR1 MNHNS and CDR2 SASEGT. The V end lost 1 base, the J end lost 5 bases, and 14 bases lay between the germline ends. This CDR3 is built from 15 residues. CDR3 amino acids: CASSEGSAQGTEAFF. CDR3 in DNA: TGTGCCAGCAGTGAAGGATCAGCTCAGGGGACTGAAGCTTTCTTT.

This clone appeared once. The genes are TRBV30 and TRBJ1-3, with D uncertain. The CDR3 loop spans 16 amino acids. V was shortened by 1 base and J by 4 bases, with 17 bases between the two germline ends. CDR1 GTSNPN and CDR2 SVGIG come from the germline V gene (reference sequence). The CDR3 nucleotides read TGTGCCTGGAGTGCCGCTGGGTGGGCGGGGGGAAACACCATATATTTT. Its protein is CAWSAAGWAGGNTIYF.

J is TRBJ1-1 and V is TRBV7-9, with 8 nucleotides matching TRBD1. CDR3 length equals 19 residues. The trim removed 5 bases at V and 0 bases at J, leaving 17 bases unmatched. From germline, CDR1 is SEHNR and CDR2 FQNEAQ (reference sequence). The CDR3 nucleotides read TGTGCCAGCAGCCGCACGGCAGGGGGCGTTGGGTTGATGAACACTGAAGCTTTCTTT. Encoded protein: CASSRTAGGVGLMNTEAFF.

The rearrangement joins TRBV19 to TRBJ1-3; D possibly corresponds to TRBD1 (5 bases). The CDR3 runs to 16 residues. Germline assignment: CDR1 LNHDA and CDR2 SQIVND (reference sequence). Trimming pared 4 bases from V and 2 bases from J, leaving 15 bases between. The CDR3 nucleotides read TGTGCCAGTAGTAAATGGGACTGGGGGACTGGAAACACCATATATTTT. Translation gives CASSKWDWGTGNTIYF.

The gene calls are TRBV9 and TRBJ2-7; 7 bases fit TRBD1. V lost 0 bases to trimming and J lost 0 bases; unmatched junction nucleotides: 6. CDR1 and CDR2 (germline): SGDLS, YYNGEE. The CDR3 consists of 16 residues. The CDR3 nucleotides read TGTGCCAGCAGCGTAGGCCCCGGGACAGTCTCCTACGAGCAGTACTTC. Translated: CASSVGPGTVSYEQYF.

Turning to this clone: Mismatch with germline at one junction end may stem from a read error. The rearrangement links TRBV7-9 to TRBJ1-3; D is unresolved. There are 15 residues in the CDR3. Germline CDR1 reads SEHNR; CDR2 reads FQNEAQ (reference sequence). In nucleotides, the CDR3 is TGTGCCGGCAGCCCCGAGGCTCCCTCTGGAAACACCATATATTTT. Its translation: CAGSPEAPSGNTIYF.